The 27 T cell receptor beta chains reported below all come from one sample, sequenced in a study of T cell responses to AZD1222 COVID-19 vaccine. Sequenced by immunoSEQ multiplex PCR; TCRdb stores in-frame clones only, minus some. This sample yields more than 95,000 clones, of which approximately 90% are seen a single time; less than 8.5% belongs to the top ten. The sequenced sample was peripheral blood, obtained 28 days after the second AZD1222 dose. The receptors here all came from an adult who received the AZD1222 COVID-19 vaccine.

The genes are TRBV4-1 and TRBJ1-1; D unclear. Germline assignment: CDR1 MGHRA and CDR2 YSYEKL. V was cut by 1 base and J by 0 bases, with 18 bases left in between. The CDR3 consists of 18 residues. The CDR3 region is CASSQVMVRGGLNTEAFF. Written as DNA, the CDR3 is TGCGCCAGCAGCCAAGTGATGGTGCGGGGAGGGCTGAACACTGAAGCTTTCTTT.

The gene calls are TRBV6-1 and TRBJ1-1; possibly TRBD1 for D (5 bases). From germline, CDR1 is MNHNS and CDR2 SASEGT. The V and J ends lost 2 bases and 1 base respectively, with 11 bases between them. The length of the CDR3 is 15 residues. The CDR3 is CASSEWGTGNTEAFF. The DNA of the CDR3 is TGTGCCAGCAGTGAATGGGGGACGGGGAACACTGAAGCTTTCTTT.

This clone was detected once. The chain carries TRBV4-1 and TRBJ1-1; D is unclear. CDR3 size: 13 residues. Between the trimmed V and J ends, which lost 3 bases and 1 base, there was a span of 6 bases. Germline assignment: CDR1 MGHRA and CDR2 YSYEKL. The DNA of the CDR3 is TGCGCCAGCAGCCAGACAACGAACACTGAAGCTTTCTTT. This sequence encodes CASSQTTNTEAFF.

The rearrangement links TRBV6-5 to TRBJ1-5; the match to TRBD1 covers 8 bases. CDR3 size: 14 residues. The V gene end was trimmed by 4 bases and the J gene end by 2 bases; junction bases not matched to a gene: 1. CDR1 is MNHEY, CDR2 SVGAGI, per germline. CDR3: CASSWGQGNQPQHF. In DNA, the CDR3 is TGTGCCAGCAGTTGGGGACAGGGCAATCAGCCCCAGCATTTT.

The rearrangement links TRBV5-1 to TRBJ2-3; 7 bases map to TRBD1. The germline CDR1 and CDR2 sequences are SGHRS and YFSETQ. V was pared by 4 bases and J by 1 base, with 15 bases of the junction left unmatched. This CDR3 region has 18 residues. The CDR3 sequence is CASSVMVVGTAGTDTQYF. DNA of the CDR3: TGCGCCAGCAGCGTTATGGTAGTCGGGACAGCTGGCACAGATACGCAGTATTTT.

CDR3 coding DNA: TGCGCCAGCAGCTTGGGTCCGGGAGTCTCTGGAAACACCATATATTTT. Amino acid sequence: CASSLGPGVSGNTIYF. The gene calls are TRBV5-1 and TRBJ1-3; D unresolved. The CDR3 runs to 16 residues. Trimming removed 0 bases at V and 0 bases at J, with 10 bases between. CDR1 is SGHRS and CDR2 is YFSETQ in the germline V gene. Using reference TRBV5-1 and TRBJ1-3 for the parts outside the CDR3, the full variable domain is KAGVTQTPRYLIKTRGQQVTLSCSPISGHRSVSWYQQTPGQGLQFLFEYFSETQRNKGNFPGRFSGRQFSNSRSEMNVSTLELGDSALYLCASSLGPGVSGNTIYFGEGSWLTVV.

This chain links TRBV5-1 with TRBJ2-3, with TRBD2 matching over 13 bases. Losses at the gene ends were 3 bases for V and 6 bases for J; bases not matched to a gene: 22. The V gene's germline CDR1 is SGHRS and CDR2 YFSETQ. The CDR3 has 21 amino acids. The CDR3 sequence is CASSSIWTSGSRTSSVDTQYF. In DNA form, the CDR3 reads TGCGCCAGCAGCTCAATCTGGACTAGCGGGAGCCGAACGTCTAGCGTTGATACGCAGTATTTT.

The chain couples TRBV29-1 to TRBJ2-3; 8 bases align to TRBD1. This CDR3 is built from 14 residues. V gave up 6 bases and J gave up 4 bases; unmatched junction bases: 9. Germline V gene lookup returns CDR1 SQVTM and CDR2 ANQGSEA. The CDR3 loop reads CSVQTWTGPDTQYF. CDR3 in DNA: TGCAGCGTCCAGACTTGGACAGGGCCAGATACGCAGTATTTT.

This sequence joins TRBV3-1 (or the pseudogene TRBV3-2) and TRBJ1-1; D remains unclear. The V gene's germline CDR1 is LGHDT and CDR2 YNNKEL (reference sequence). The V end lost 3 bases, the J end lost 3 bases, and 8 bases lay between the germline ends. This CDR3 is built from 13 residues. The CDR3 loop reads CASSHYRDTEAFF. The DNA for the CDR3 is TGTGCCAGCAGCCATTACCGGGACACTGAAGCTTTCTTT.

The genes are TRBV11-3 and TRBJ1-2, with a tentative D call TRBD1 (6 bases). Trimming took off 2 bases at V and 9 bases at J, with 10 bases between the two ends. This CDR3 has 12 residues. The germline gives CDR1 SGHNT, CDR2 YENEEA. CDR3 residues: CASSLRQGSYTF. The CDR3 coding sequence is TGTGCCAGCAGCTTACGGCAGGGGAGCTACACCTTC. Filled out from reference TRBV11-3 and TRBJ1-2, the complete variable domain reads EAGVVQSPRYKIIEKKQPVAFWCNPISGHNTLYWYLQNLGQGPELLIRYENEEAVDDSQLPKDRFSAERLKGVDSTLKIQPAELGDSAVYLCASSLRQGSYTFGSGTRLTVV.

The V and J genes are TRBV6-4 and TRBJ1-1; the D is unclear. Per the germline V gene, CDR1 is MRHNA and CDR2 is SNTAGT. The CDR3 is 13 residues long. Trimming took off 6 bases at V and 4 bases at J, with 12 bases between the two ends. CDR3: CASRLEGGTEAFF. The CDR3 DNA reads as TGTGCCAGCAGATTGGAGGGAGGCACTGAAGCTTTCTTT.

The CDR3 spells CASSLGQPNSPLHF. The CDR3 coding sequence is TGTGCCAGCAGCTTAGGCCAGCCAAATTCACCCCTCCACTTT. V gene TRBV7-8 combines with J gene TRBJ1-6; D uncertain. CDR3 size: 14 residues. Germline V gene data show CDR1 as SGHVS and CDR2 as FQNEAQ. V was pared by 1 base and J by 7 bases, with 8 bases between. Using reference TRBV7-8 and TRBJ1-6 for the parts outside the CDR3, the full variable domain is GAGVSQSPRYKVAKRGQDVALRCDPISGHVSLFWYQQALGQGPEFLTYFQNEAQLDKSGLPSDRFFAERPEGSVSTLKIQRTQQEDSAVYLCASSLGQPNSPLHFGNGTRLTVT.

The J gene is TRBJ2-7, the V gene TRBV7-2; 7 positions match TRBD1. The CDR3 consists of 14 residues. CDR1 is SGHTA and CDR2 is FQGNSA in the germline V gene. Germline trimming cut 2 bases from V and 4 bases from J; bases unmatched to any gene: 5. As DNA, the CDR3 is TGTGCCAGCAGCTTAAAGGGGGCTGTTTACGAGCAGTACTTC. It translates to CASSLKGAVYEQYF. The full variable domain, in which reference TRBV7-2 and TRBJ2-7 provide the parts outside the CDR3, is GAGVSQSPSNKVTEKGKDVELRCDPISGHTALYWYRQSLGQGLEFLIYFQGNSAPDKSGLPSDRFSAERTGGSVSTLTIQRTQQEDSAVYLCASSLKGAVYEQYFGPGTRLTVT.

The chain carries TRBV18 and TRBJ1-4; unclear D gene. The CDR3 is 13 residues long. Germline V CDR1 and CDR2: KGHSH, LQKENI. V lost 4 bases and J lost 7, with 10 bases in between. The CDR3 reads CASSRGWGEKLFF. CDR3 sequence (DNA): TGTGCCAGCTCACGAGGGTGGGGTGAAAAACTGTTTTTT.

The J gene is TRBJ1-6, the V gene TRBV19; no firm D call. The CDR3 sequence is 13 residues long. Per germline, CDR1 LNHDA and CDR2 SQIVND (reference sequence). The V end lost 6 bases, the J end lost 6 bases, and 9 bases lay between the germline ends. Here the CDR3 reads CASRRLPNSPLHF. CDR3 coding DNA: TGTGCCAGTAGACGATTGCCTAATTCACCCCTCCACTTT. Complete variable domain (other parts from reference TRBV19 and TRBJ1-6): DGGITQSPKYLFRKEGQNVTLSCEQNLNHDAMYWYRQDPGQGLRLIYYSQIVNDFQKGDIAEGYSVSREKKESFPLTVTSAQKNPTAFYLCASRRLPNSPLHFGNGTRLTVT.

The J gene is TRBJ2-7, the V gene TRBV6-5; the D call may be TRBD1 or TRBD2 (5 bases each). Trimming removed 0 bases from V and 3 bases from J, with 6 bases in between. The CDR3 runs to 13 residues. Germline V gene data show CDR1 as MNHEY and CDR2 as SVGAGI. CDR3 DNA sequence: TGTGCCAGCAGTTACTCGAGGGGCTACGAGCAGTACTTC. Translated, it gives CASSYSRGYEQYF.

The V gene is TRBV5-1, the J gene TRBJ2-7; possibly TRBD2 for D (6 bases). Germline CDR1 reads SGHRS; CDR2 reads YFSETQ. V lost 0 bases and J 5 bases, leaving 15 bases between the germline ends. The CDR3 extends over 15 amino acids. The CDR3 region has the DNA TGCGCCAGCAGCTTGGGGCTAGCGCTCCCGGACGAGCAGTACTTC. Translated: CASSLGLALPDEQYF.

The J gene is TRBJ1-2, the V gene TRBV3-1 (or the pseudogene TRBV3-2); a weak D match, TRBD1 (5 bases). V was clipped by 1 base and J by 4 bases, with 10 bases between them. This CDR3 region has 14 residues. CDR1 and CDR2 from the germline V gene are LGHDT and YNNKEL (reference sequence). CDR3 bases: TGTGCCAGCAGCCAAGCGTACGGGGGCTATGGCTACACCTTC. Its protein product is CASSQAYGGYGYTF.

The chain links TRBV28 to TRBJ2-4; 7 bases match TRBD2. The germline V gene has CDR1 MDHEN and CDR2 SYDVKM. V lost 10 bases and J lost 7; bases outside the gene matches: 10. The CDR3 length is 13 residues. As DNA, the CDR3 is TGTGCCACGGGTTGGGGGGAGGGGAACATTCAGTACTTC. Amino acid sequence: CATGWGEGNIQYF.

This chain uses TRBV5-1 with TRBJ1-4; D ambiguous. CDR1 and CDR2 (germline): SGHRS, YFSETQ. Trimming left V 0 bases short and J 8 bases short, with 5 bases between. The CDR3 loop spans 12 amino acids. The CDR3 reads CASSLVGEKLFF. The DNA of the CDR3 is TGCGCCAGCAGCTTGGTTGGAGAAAAACTGTTTTTT.

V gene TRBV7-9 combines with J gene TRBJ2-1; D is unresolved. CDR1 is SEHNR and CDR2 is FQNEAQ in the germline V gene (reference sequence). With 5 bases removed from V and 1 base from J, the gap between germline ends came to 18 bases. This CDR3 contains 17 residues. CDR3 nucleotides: TGTGCCAGCAGCGCTCCGCGCGTGGCGAGGTCCTACAATGAGCAGTTCTTC. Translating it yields CASSAPRVARSYNEQFF.

CDR3 amino acids: CASSAIAGTDTQYF. In DNA, the CDR3 is TGTGCCAGCAGCGCGATAGCGGGCACAGATACGCAGTATTTT. The chain links TRBV7-3 to TRBJ2-3, with D possibly TRBD2 on 6 matching bases. CDR1 is SGHTA, CDR2 FQGTGA, per germline. V lost 5 bases to trimming and J lost 1 base, with 10 bases between them. The CDR3 loop spans 14 amino acids.

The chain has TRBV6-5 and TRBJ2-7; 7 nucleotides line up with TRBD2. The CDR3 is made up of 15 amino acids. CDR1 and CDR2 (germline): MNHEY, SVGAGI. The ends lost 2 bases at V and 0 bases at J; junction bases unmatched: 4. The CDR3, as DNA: TGTGCCAGCAGTTACCGACGGGAGGCCTCCTACGAGCAGTACTTC. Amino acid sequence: CASSYRREASYEQYF.

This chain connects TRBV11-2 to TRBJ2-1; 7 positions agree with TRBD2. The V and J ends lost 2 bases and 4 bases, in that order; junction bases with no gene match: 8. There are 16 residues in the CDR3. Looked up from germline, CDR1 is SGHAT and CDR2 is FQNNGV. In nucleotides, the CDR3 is TGTGCCAGCAGCTTAAGGGCACGGGGAGGGTACAATGAGCAGTTCTTC. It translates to CASSLRARGGYNEQFF.

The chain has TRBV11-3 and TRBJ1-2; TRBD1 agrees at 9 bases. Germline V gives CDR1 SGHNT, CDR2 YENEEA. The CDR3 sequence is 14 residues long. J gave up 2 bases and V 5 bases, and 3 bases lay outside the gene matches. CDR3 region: CASSPGTGNYGYTF. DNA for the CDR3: TGTGCCAGCAGCCCTGGGACAGGGAACTATGGCTACACCTTC. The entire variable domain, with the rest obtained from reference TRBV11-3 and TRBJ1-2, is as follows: EAGVVQSPRYKIIEKKQPVAFWCNPISGHNTLYWYLQNLGQGPELLIRYENEEAVDDSQLPKDRFSAERLKGVDSTLKIQPAELGDSAVYLCASSPGTGNYGYTFGSGTRLTVV.

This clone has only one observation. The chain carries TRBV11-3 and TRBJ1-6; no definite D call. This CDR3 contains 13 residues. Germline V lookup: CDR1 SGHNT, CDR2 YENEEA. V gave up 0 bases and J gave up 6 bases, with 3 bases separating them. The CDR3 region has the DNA TGTGCCAGCAGCTTAGATCCTAATTCACCCCTCCACTTT. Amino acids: CASSLDPNSPLHF.

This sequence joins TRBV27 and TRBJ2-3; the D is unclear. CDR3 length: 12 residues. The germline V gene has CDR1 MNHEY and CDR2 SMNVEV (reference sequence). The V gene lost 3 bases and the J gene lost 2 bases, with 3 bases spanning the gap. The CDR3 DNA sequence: TGTGCCAGCAGTTTTTTCACAGATACGCAGTATTTT. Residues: CASSFFTDTQYF.